Each of the 8 T cell receptor beta chains below was sequenced from the same sample in a study of blood T cells in healthy people across ages. A J-beta primer mix and a sample-barcoded 5' primer were used in a second PCR of about 7 to 12 cycles. TCRdb re-called the 5' RACE reads through MiXCR, storing one row per CDR3 protein. The table has some 750,000 distinct CDR3 sequences, about a fifth seen once; the top ten hold about 22%. Source material: blood. Source of these receptors: a man between 65 and 79 years old in good health.

This clonotype was seen a few times. One junction end does not reproduce the germline sequence, and a read error may be involved. The chain employs TRBV11-3 and TRBJ1-5; weak D call: TRBD1 (6 bases). The CDR3 runs to 14 residues. Germline loops: CDR1 SGHNT, CDR2 YENEEA. CDR3 DNA: TGTGCCAGCGGCTTTTCAGGGGACAATCAGCCCCAGCATTTT. It translates to CASGFSGDNQPQHF. The variable domain in full, completed from reference TRBV11-3 and TRBJ1-5, reads EAGVVQSPRYKIIEKKQPVAFWCNPISGHNTLYWYLQNLGQGPELLIRYENEEAVDDSQLPKDRFSAERLKGVDSTLKIQPAELGDSAVYLCASGFSGDNQPQHFGDGTRLSIL.

At least ten counts were recorded for this clonotype. The chain couples TRBV7-8 to TRBJ2-4; D is undetermined. Germline V gives CDR1 SGHVS, CDR2 FQNEAQ. The germline V and J ends were trimmed by 3 bases and 7 bases, with 16 bases remaining between them. The CDR3 has 15 residues. For the CDR3, the DNA is TGTGCCAGCAGCTTCTTGTCCCTCAGTCCCAACATTCAGTACTTC. This gives the protein CASSFLSLSPNIQYF.

V is TRBV7-9 and J is TRBJ1-1, with D unclear. Germline assignment: CDR1 SEHNR and CDR2 FQNEAQ (reference sequence). V gave up 2 bases and J gave up 6 bases, with 13 bases separating them. The CDR3 spans 14 residues. CDR3: CASSLNNGYAEAFF. In DNA form, the CDR3 reads TGTGCCAGCAGCTTAAATAACGGGTACGCTGAAGCTTTCTTT.

This clonotype has just a few counts. The chain recombines TRBV12-3 or TRBV12-4 with TRBJ2-5; 13 nucleotides agree with TRBD2. The CDR3 loop spans 15 amino acids. The V gene end was trimmed by 3 bases and the J gene end by 5 bases; junction bases not matched to a gene: 3. CDR3 residues: CASSFETSGGETQYF. Here the CDR3 DNA reads TGTGCCAGCAGTTTTGAGACTAGCGGGGGGGAGACCCAGTACTTC.

The chain recombines TRBV6-2 or TRBV6-3 with TRBJ1-2; a possible D gene is TRBD1 (5 bases). Looked up from germline, CDR1 is MNHEY and CDR2 is SVGEGT. This CDR3 region has 12 residues. Trimming took 7 bases from V and 8 from J, leaving 14 bases between them. The CDR3 DNA follows: TGTGCCAGCACCGGAGGAGGGGACGGCTACACCTTC. Protein sequence: CASTGGGDGYTF.

The rearrangement uses TRBV6-2 or TRBV6-3 and TRBJ2-7; TRBD2 aligns across 7 bases. Per the germline V gene, CDR1 is MNHEY and CDR2 is SVGEGT. J gave up 7 bases and V 5 bases, and 11 bases lay outside the gene matches. CDR3 length equals 14 residues. The CDR3 bases are TGTGCCAGCAGTAAATGGCGGGAGACGCGAGAGCAGTACGTC. Protein product: CASSKWRETREQYV.

The genes are TRBV12-3 or TRBV12-4 and TRBJ1-1; 8 nucleotides align to TRBD1. J was trimmed by 1 base and V by 5 bases; bases with no gene match: 9. This CDR3 comprises 16 residues. The CDR3 DNA sequence: TGTGCCAGCAGTCCTCAGCAGGGGGCAAGGAACACTGAAGCTTTCTTT. This gives the protein CASSPQQGARNTEAFF.

This clonotype was detected a few times. V is TRBV20-1 and J is TRBJ2-3; perhaps TRBD1 as D (5 bases). Germline CDR1 reads DFQATT; CDR2 reads SNEGSKA (reference sequence). This CDR3 is 14 amino acids long. The V end lost 0 bases, the J end lost 0 bases, and 7 bases lay between the germline ends. The CDR3 loop is CSARDGHSTDTQYF. The CDR3 DNA reads as TGCAGTGCTAGAGACGGACATAGCACAGATACGCAGTATTTT.